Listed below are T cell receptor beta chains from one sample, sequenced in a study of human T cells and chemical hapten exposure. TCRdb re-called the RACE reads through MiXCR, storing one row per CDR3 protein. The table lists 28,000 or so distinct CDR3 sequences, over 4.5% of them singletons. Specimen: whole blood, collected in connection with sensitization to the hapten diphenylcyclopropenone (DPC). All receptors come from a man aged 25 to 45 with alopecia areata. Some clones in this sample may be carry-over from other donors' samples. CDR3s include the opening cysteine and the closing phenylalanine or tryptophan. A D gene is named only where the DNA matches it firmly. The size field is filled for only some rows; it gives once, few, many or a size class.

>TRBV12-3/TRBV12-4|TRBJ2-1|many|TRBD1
CASSPGGESYNEQFF
TGTGCCAGCAGCCCAGGGGGCGAAAGCTACAATGAGCAGTTCTTC
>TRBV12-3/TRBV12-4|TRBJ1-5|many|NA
CASSWGGQSSLPHSNQPQHF
TGTGCCAGCAGTTGGGGTGGACAGTCCTCCCTCCCTCATAGCAATCAGCCCCAGCATTTT
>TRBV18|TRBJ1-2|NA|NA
CASSPPGGYGYTF
TGTGCCAGCTCACCACCGGGTGGCTATGGCTACACCTTC
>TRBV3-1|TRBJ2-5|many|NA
CASSQLGGLGETQYF
TGTGCCAGCAGCCAACTTGGGGGTTTGGGAGAGACCCAGTACTTC
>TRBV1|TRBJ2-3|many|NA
CTSSPMSRVSTDTQYF
TGCACCAGCAGCCCAATGTCAAGGGTTAGCACAGATACGCAGTATTTT
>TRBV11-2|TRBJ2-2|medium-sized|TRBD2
CASSPDLAGAIGELFF
TGTGCCAGCAGCCCCGATTTAGCGGGAGCAATCGGGGAGCTGTTTTTT
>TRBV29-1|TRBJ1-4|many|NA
CSVADSNEKLFF
TGCAGCGTGGCTGACTCTAATGAAAAACTGTTTTTT
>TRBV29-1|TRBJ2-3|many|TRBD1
CSVGQGAYSTDTQYF
TGCAGCGTTGGACAGGGGGCCTATAGCACAGATACGCAGTATTTT
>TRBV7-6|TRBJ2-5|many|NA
CASSPGTSLRETQYF
TGTGCCAGCAGCCCCGGTACTTCTCTTCGGGAGACCCAGTACTTC
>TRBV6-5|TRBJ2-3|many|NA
CASSYTPSMRDTQYF
TGTGCCAGCAGTTACACTCCTAGCATGAGGGATACGCAGTATTTT
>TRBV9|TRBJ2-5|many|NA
CASSVSTQETQYF
TGTGCCAGCAGCGTCAGCACTCAAGAGACCCAGTACTTC